These 5 T cell receptor beta chains originate from one sample sequenced in a study of human T cells and chemical hapten exposure. Researchers extracted total RNA from unfractionated whole blood. TCRdb re-called the 5' RACE reads with MiXCR, one entry per CDR3 protein. The table shows about 120,000 distinct CDR3 sequences, with approximately 20% occurring only once. The receptors come from a human donor in good health.

This clonotype came up a few times. V is TRBV27 and J is TRBJ2-6; perhaps D is TRBD1 or TRBD2 (5 bases each). Looked up from germline, CDR1 is MNHEY and CDR2 is SMNVEV (reference sequence). The CDR3 contains 15 residues. Trimming shortened V by 0 bases and J by 3 bases, and 6 bases separated the two germline ends. The CDR3 DNA reads as TGTGCCAGCAGTTTATCGGGGGTTGGGGCCAACGTCCTGACTTTC. Translated: CASSLSGVGANVLTF.

V is TRBV13 and J is TRBJ2-3, with D possibly matching TRBD2 (5 bases). Between the trimmed V and J ends, which lost 5 bases and 5 bases, there was a span of 17 bases. This CDR3 has 15 residues. Germline V gives CDR1 PRHDT, CDR2 FYEKMQ (reference sequence). CDR3 nucleotides: TGTGCCAGCAGCCTTCCCGGGAACCAGAGAGATACGCAGTATTTT. Protein sequence: CASSLPGNQRDTQYF.

V and J are TRBV4-1 and TRBJ1-2; no clear D. The CDR3 extends over 15 amino acids. V lost 1 base and J lost 2, with 11 bases in between. Germline loops: CDR1 MGHRA, CDR2 YSYEKL. The CDR3 sequence is CASSQVGERNYGYTF. The DNA of the CDR3 is TGCGCCAGCAGCCAAGTTGGGGAAAGAAACTATGGCTACACCTTC.

The CDR3 protein is CASSPASENIQYF. The DNA of the CDR3 is TGTGCCAGCAGCCCAGCTTCGGAAAACATTCAGTACTTC. The chain is built from TRBV11-3 and TRBJ2-4; the D is unclear. V was clipped by 5 bases and J by 5 bases, with 10 bases between them. Germline V lookup: CDR1 SGHNT, CDR2 YENEEA. This CDR3 has 13 residues.

This clonotype was seen more than once but under ten times. The DNA for the CDR3 is TGTGCCAGCAGCTTGGAACGGGGGCCCACAGATACGCAGTATTTT. Translation gives CASSLERGPTDTQYF. The gene calls are TRBV5-4 and TRBJ2-3; D might be TRBD1 or TRBD2, each matching 6 bases. This CDR3 spans 15 amino acids. Germline V gives CDR1 SGHNT, CDR2 YYREEE (reference sequence). With 0 bases removed from V and 2 bases from J, the gap between germline ends came to 10 bases. Looking up the rest from reference TRBV5-4 and TRBJ2-3 gives the full variable domain: ETGVTQSPTHLIKTRGQQVTLRCSSQSGHNTVSWYQQALGQGPQFIFQYYREEENGRGNFPPRFSGLQFPNYSSELNVNALELDDSALYLCASSLERGPTDTQYFGPGTRLTVL.